These 29 T cell receptor beta chains originate from one sample sequenced in a study of tumor and adjacent non-tumor tissue in lung cancer. RNA was extracted from bulk tissue without any cell sorting. Distant lung tissue was collected more than 3 cm away from the tumor edge. The library came from three nested PCR rounds adapted from ARM-PCR protocols. MiXCR, run by TCRdb on the multiplex PCR reads, gives a single entry per CDR3 protein. The sample lists approximately 68,000 distinct CDR3 sequences; more than 65% were seen once. The sample was distant non-tumor lung tissue. These receptors all stem from a man aged 55 to 70 with non-small cell lung cancer.

A remark on this clonotype: A junction boundary mismatches the germline segment, possibly from a read error. The chain couples TRBV20-1 to TRBJ1-5; D is possibly TRBD1 (6 bases). This CDR3 has 16 amino acids. Germline values: CDR1 DFQATT, CDR2 SNEGSKA (reference sequence). The CDR3 DNA is TGCAGTGTTTTTAACCAGACAGGTGATAGCAATCAGCCTCAGCATTTT. This translates into CSVFNQTGDSNQPQHF.

About this clonotype itself: A junction end diverges from the germline sequence, so it may reflect a read error. This chain connects TRBV6-1 to TRBJ1-4; D is uncertain. The CDR3 totals 14 residues. Germline CDR1 and CDR2: MNHNS and SASEGT. Here the CDR3 reads CVSSERSQNEKLIF. In nucleotides, the CDR3 is TGTGTCAGCAGTGAACGATCCCAGAATGAAAAACTGATCTTT.

This clonotype turned up a few times. Because the CDR3 is missing its conserved closing phenylalanine or tryptophan, this is likely a read error. The genes are TRBV5-1 and TRBJ2-7; perhaps TRBD1 as D (6 bases). The ends were cut back, 3 bases at V and 1 base at J, with 8 bases in the middle. The CDR3 length is 13 residues. Germline V gene data show CDR1 as SGHRS and CDR2 as YFSETQ. The CDR3 bases are TGCGCCAGCAGCTGGGACAAGTCCTACGAGCAGTACTTA. It codes for CASSWDKSYEQYL.

This clonotype showed up just once. The CDR3 ends on some other residue instead of the conserved phenylalanine or tryptophan, so this is likely a read error. The chain is built from TRBV13 and TRBJ2-3; D is perhaps TRBD1 or TRBD2 (5 bases each). Germline V gene sequence: CDR1 PRHDT, CDR2 FYEKMQ (reference sequence). This CDR3 contains 15 residues. CDR3 sequence reads: CASGLARQNTDTQYY. The CDR3 DNA sequence: TGTGCCAGCGGCTTAGCGAGACAGAATACAGATACGCAGTATTAT.

This chain joins TRBV29-1 and TRBJ1-1, with D perhaps TRBD1 (6 bases). The V end lost 7 bases, the J end lost 8 bases, and 20 bases lay between the germline ends. The CDR3 is 13 amino acids. Germline values: CDR1 SQVTM, CDR2 ANQGSEA. Here the CDR3 reads CSGPGARGTEAFF. DNA of the CDR3: TGCAGCGGACCAGGGGCGAGGGGCACAGAAGCTTTCTTT.

This chain joins TRBV5-1 and TRBJ2-5; tentatively, D is TRBD1 (5 bases). V shed 0 bases and J shed 4 bases, with 13 bases lying between them. Germline V gives CDR1 SGHRS, CDR2 YFSETQ. The CDR3 spans 15 residues. This CDR3 reads CASSLGVRARETQYF. The CDR3, as DNA: TGCGCCAGCAGCTTGGGAGTCAGGGCTAGAGAGACCCAGTACTTC.

Remarks on this clonotype: A junction end diverges from the germline sequence, so it may reflect a read error. The chain employs TRBV12-3 or TRBV12-4 and TRBJ2-3, with D uncertain. There are 13 residues in the CDR3. The CDR3 sequence: CVSSREGTDTQYF. Written as DNA, the CDR3 is TGTGTCAGCAGTCGAGAAGGGACAGATACGCAGTATTTT.

This clonotype was picked up many times. The chain carries TRBV5-1 and TRBJ2-7; 7 bases fit TRBD1. The CDR3 is 13 amino acids. Trimming at V came to 0 bases and at J to 13 bases, leaving 10 bases not matched to a gene. Germline V gene data show CDR1 as SGHRS and CDR2 as YFSETQ. In nucleotides, the CDR3 is TGCGCCAGCAGCTTGGACGGAAGGGACAGTATATACTTC. This sequence encodes CASSLDGRDSIYF.

Many counts were recorded for this clonotype. The chain recombines TRBV10-3 with TRBJ1-5; a weak D match, TRBD1 (5 bases). The germline V and J ends were trimmed by 5 bases and 8 bases, with 10 bases remaining between them. The CDR3 is 12 residues long. Looked up from germline, CDR1 is ENHRY and CDR2 is SYGVKD. CDR3 loop: CAISTGVEPQHF. The CDR3 DNA follows: TGTGCCATCAGTACGGGGGTCGAGCCCCAGCATTTT.

About this clonotype: This may be a read error, as it is one base from a much larger clone. CDR3 amino acids: CALRPTTGAEKLFF. CDR3 DNA sequence: TGTGCCTTGAGACCTACTACAGGGGCGGAAAAACTGTTTTTT. The V call is TRBV30, the J call TRBJ1-4; 7 bases fit TRBD1. Per germline, CDR1 GTSNPN and CDR2 SVGIG (reference sequence). Unmatched junction bases numbered 13, after V lost 7 bases and J lost 8 bases. The CDR3 consists of 14 residues.

Turning to this clonotype: At one of its ends the junction is not consistent with the germline gene, which may arise from a read error. CDR3 sequence (DNA): TGCGCCAGGAGCCCGGGACAGGAAGCTGGGGCCAATGTCCTGACTTTC. Its protein is CARSPGQEAGANVLTF. The rearrangement joins TRBV5-1 to TRBJ2-6; 8 bases agree with TRBD1. The CDR3 spans 16 residues. Germline V CDR1 and CDR2: SGHRS, YFSETQ.

The CDR3 region is CASSYIGGLRVSSYEQYF. Written as DNA, the CDR3 is TGTGCCAGCAGTTACATAGGGGGTTTACGGGTGAGCTCCTACGAGCAGTACTTC. This chain links TRBV6-2 or TRBV6-3 with TRBJ2-7; D might be TRBD1 (6 bases). The V end was cut by 2 bases, the J end by 0 bases, with 20 bases between. The CDR3 is made up of 18 amino acids. Looked up from germline, CDR1 is MNHEY and CDR2 is SVGEGT.

The chain is built from TRBV20-1 and TRBJ2-7; 10 bases line up with TRBD2. V dropped 3 bases and J dropped 3; count of bases not matched to a gene: 11. The CDR3 runs 16 residues. Germline lookup yields CDR1 DFQATT and CDR2 SNEGSKA (reference sequence). The CDR3 DNA is TGCAGTGCTAGTCCTAGTACTAGCGGGACCTTCTACGAGCAGTACTTC. It codes for CSASPSTSGTFYEQYF.

The chain recombines TRBV11-2 with TRBJ2-3; 13 bases are shared with TRBD2. The CDR3 is 17 residues long. In germline, CDR1 is SGHAT, CDR2 FQNNGV. The junction had 5 bases not matched to a gene; V was cut back by 3 bases and J by 2 bases. The CDR3 region is CASSFSGTSGTTDTQYF. DNA of the CDR3: TGTGCCAGCAGCTTCTCCGGGACTAGCGGGACCACAGATACGCAGTATTTT.

This clonotype came up a few times. One end of the junction varies from germline; a read error may be responsible. This chain uses TRBV5-1 with TRBJ2-6; 8 nucleotides agree with TRBD1. CDR3 size: 16 residues. Germline-derived CDR1 and CDR2 are SGHRS and YFSETQ. In DNA, the CDR3 is TGCGTCAGCAGTCAGGGACAGGAGACTGGGGCCAACGTCCTGACTTTC. Its translation is CVSSQGQETGANVLTF.

As regards this clonotype: As the CDR3 is not closed by the conserved phenylalanine or tryptophan, this likely results from a read error. The chain couples TRBV29-1 to TRBJ2-7; 8 bases are a match to TRBD1. With 3 bases clipped from V and 2 bases from J, the junction kept 3 bases outside the gene matches. CDR3 length: 13 residues. The V gene's germline CDR1 is SQVTM and CDR2 ANQGSEA. The CDR3 DNA sequence: TGCAGCGTTGAGGGGACAGGAGCCTACGAGCAGTACTTA. It codes for CSVEGTGAYEQYL.

As concerns this clonotype: A read error may produce the germline difference seen at one junction end. The rearrangement joins TRBV12-3 or TRBV12-4 to TRBJ2-2; D may be TRBD1 or TRBD2 (6 bases each). CDR3 length: 14 residues. The CDR3 protein is CASSLPGEAGELFF. In nucleotides, the CDR3 is TGTGCCAGCAGTCTTCCAGGGGAGGCCGGGGAGCTGTTTTTC.

This chain links TRBV5-4 with TRBJ2-1; either TRBD1 or TRBD2 may supply D (5 bases each). This CDR3 contains 14 residues. The germline V gene encodes CDR1 SGHNT and CDR2 YYREEE (reference sequence). The ends were cut back, 3 bases at V and 5 bases at J, with 12 bases in the middle. The chain's CDR3 is CASSSGTENNEQFF. CDR3 DNA: TGTGCCAGCAGCTCCGGGACGGAAAACAATGAGCAGTTCTTC.

Of note for this clonotype: At one end the junction does not follow the germline gene, possibly because of a read error. The chain uses TRBV12-5 and TRBJ2-5; a weak D match, TRBD2 (5 bases). This CDR3 region has 13 residues. CDR1 and CDR2 (germline): LGHNT, FRNRAP. Here the CDR3 reads CASGPDSGRIQYF. The CDR3 coding sequence is TGTGCCAGTGGCCCGGACTCTGGTAGGATCCAGTACTTC.

This clonotype showed up just once. The rearrangement joins TRBV9 to TRBJ2-2, with 9 bases matching TRBD2. The CDR3 length is 17 residues. CDR1 and CDR2 from the germline V gene are SGDLS and YYNGEE. The trim removed 0 bases at V and 1 base at J, leaving 4 bases unmatched. CDR3 nucleotides: TGTGCCAGCAGCGTAGATTCTAGCGGGATGAACACCGGGGAGCTGTTTTTT. Protein sequence: CASSVDSSGMNTGELFF. Full variable domain (outside the CDR3, taken from reference TRBV9 and TRBJ2-2): DSGVTQTPKHLITATGQRVTLRCSPRSGDLSVYWYQQSLDQGLQFLIQYYNGEERAKGNILERFSAQQFPDLHSELNLSSLELGDSALYFCASSVDSSGMNTGELFFGEGSRLTVL.

Turning to this clonotype: The missing conserved phenylalanine or tryptophan at the end of this CDR3 makes a read error likely. V is TRBV12-3 or TRBV12-4 and J is TRBJ2-5; D not certain. This CDR3 region has 13 residues. This chain's CDR3 is CASSLSPQETQYV. In DNA, the CDR3 is TGTGCCAGCAGTTTATCCCCCCAAGAGACGCAGTACGTC.

About this clonotype itself: At one end the junction does not follow the germline gene, possibly because of a read error. The chain joins TRBV29-1 to TRBJ2-2, with 10 bases matching TRBD2. Per the germline V gene, CDR1 is SQVTM and CDR2 is ANQGSEA. This CDR3 spans 15 amino acids. Here the CDR3 DNA reads TGCAGCGTTCCCAGGTGGACTAGCGGCACCGGGGAGCTGTTATTT. Protein: CSVPRWTSGTGELLF.

In its sample, this clonotype ranks as medium-sized. The chain couples TRBV4-2 to TRBJ2-7; 7 nucleotides agree with TRBD2. Germline V gene data show CDR1 as LGHNA and CDR2 as YNFKEQ. V was clipped by 4 bases and J by 5 bases; unmatched bases: 17. This CDR3 comprises 17 residues. This CDR3 is CASSPGAGSRLENEQYF. Written as DNA, the CDR3 is TGTGCCAGCAGCCCCGGAGCGGGGAGCCGACTGGAAAACGAGCAGTACTTC.

As concerns this clonotype: One end of the junction fails to match germline, which may point to a read error. J is TRBJ2-7 and V is TRBV6-5; the D call may be TRBD1 or TRBD2 (5 bases each). Germline CDR1 and CDR2: MNHEY and SVGAGI. The CDR3 is made up of 14 amino acids. CDR3 region: CVSSYGAGLYKLYF. The CDR3 nucleotides are TGTGTCAGCAGTTACGGGGCAGGACTCTACAAGCTGTACTTC.

This clonotype appeared a few times. This chain connects TRBV6-5 to TRBJ2-5; weak D call: TRBD1 (5 bases). The CDR3 contains 11 residues. Germline V gene data show CDR1 as MNHEY and CDR2 as SVGAGI. Trimming removed 8 bases at V and 5 bases at J, with 9 bases between. CDR3 loop: CASGRVETQYF. In nucleotides, the CDR3 is TGTGCCAGCGGCAGGGTTGAGACCCAGTACTTC.

This clonotype was found once. The chain couples TRBV9 to TRBJ2-2; the D gene is possibly TRBD1 (5 bases). V was pared by 1 base and J by 6 bases, with 13 bases between. The CDR3 is 15 amino acids. The germline V gene has CDR1 SGDLS and CDR2 YYNGEE. CDR3 amino acids: CASSVSGSDPGELFF. CDR3 nucleotide sequence: TGTGCCAGCAGCGTATCAGGGTCGGATCCCGGGGAGCTGTTTTTT.

V gene TRBV4-1 combines with J gene TRBJ2-4; maybe TRBD1 (6 bases). CDR3 size: 15 residues. The V end lost 7 bases, the J end lost 7 bases, and 20 bases lay between the germline ends. CDR1 and CDR2 (germline): MGHRA, YSYEKL. The chain's CDR3 is CASNHEHATGNIQYF. In DNA form, the CDR3 reads TGCGCCAGCAACCATGAACATGCGACAGGCAACATTCAGTACTTC.

This chain links TRBV29-1 with TRBJ2-2; 7 bases agree with TRBD1. The CDR3 is 14 residues long. From germline, CDR1 is SQVTM and CDR2 ANQGSEA. After removal of 6 bases from V and 14 bases from J, the junction contained 18 bases not matched to a gene. The CDR3 DNA reads TGCAGCGTCGCCACAGGGGATAACACCGGGAAACTGTTTTTT. Translating it yields CSVATGDNTGKLFF.

Details on this clonotype: A read error is possible here, since a much larger clone lies one base away. The chain couples TRBV2 to TRBJ2-4; D remains unclear. This CDR3 has 12 amino acids. V shed 7 bases and J shed 5 bases, with 9 bases lying between them. Germline loops: CDR1 SNHLY, CDR2 FYNNEI. The CDR3 DNA is TGTGCCAGCAATGACAACCAAAACATTCAGTACTTC. It is translated as CASNDNQNIQYF.